Following are 6 T cell receptor beta chains from one sample sequenced in a study of OX40 agonist ivuxolimab in advanced cancers. Sequenced by immunoSEQ multiplex PCR; TCRdb stores in-frame clones only, minus some. The data contain roughly 25,000 clones, approximately 80% of them singletons. The input for sequencing was CD4+ or CD8+ T cells sorted from blood, taken in a trial of the OX40 agonist ivuxolimab. The receptors here all came from an adult with an advanced solid tumor such as melanoma, head and neck, liver or kidney cancer.

J is TRBJ2-6 and V is TRBV28; tentatively, D is TRBD1 (5 bases). Between the trimmed V and J ends, which lost 7 bases and 0 bases, there was a span of 13 bases. This CDR3 is built from 16 residues. The germline gives CDR1 MDHEN, CDR2 SYDVKM. CDR3 region: CASTPQGFSGANVLTF. For the CDR3, the DNA is TGTGCCAGCACCCCCCAGGGTTTCTCTGGGGCCAACGTCCTGACTTTC.

The chain has TRBV30 and TRBJ2-2, with 9 bases matching TRBD2. CDR1 is GTSNPN and CDR2 is SVGIG in the germline V gene (reference sequence). This CDR3 is built from 13 residues. The CDR3 nucleotides read TGTGCTGCGGTTAGCGGGGGCCCAGGGGAGCTGTTTTTT. Protein sequence: CAAVSGGPGELFF.

The chain joins TRBV2 to TRBJ2-1; TRBD2 is a possible D gene (5 bases). Trimming cost V 8 bases and J 2 bases, with 19 bases left between them. Germline CDR1 and CDR2: SNHLY and FYNNEI. This CDR3 contains 16 residues. CDR3 in DNA: TGTGCCAGCGCCGGCCGGGGTTATCTTACCTACAATGAGCAGTTCTTC. Amino acids: CASAGRGYLTYNEQFF.

This clone was detected only a few times. The chain is built from TRBV7-9 and TRBJ2-5; 13 bases agree with TRBD2. V lost 5 bases, J lost 2 bases, and 5 bases stayed unmatched. The CDR3 has 16 amino acids. Germline values: CDR1 SEHNR, CDR2 FQNEAQ (reference sequence). CDR3 protein: CASSLTGLAGQETQYF. For the CDR3, the DNA is TGTGCCAGCAGCCTCACGGGACTAGCGGGGCAAGAGACCCAGTACTTC.

This clone was seen more than once but under ten times. Here the CDR3 reads CASFGTPGTSGGTTGTQYF. DNA of the CDR3: TGTGCCAGCTTCGGGACTCCCGGGACTAGCGGGGGAACCACCGGGACCCAGTACTTC. The rearrangement joins TRBV11-1 to TRBJ2-5; 14 bases are a match to TRBD2. Germline V gene lookup returns CDR1 SGHAT and CDR2 FQDESV (reference sequence). The CDR3 is 19 amino acids. J lost 7 bases, V lost 8 bases, and 21 bases had no gene match. The full variable domain, in which reference TRBV11-1 and TRBJ2-5 provide the parts outside the CDR3, is EAEVAQSPRYKITEKSQAVAFWCDPISGHATLYWYRQILGQGPELLVQFQDESVVDDSQLPKDRFSAERLKGVDSTLKIQPAELGDSAMYLCASFGTPGTSGGTTGTQYFGPGTRLLVL.

The gene calls are TRBV2 and TRBJ2-5, with 8 bases that match TRBD1. V trimming: 7 bases; J trimming: 7 bases; junction bases outside the gene matches: 20. Germline V gene sequence: CDR1 SNHLY, CDR2 FYNNEI. The CDR3 loop spans 17 amino acids. The CDR3 loop is CASIYYSFGTGSMTQYF. For the CDR3, the DNA is TGTGCCAGCATCTACTACTCATTTGGGACAGGCAGCATGACCCAGTACTTC.